A selection of T cell receptor beta chains follows, all from one sample in a study of cytomegalovirus exposure and HLA in healthy donors. Data came from immunoSEQ multiplex PCR; TCRdb stores just in-frame clones and leaves some out. The sample holds over 150,000 clones, 80% seen once. What was sequenced was PBMCs. Source of these receptors: a woman aged 50 to 65 in good health and CMV-seronegative. The CDR3 runs from the conserved cysteine through the conserved F or W. Fields, in order: D gene, clone size, J gene, V gene, CDR3 DNA, CDR3 protein. A D gene is named only where the DNA matches it firmly. Size is stated for part of the rows, as once, few or many counts, or as a class when the clone is expanded.

d_gene: NA; abundance: NA; j_gene: TRBJ2-1; v_gene: TRBV27; CDR3nt: TGTGCCAGCAGTTACTTTGAGAGTAAGAATGAGCAGTTCTTC; CDR3aa: CASSYFESKNEQFF
d_gene: NA; abundance: NA; j_gene: TRBJ2-5; v_gene: TRBV5-1; CDR3nt: TGCGCCAGCAGCAACAGGGAGGGGGTAGAGACCCAGTACTTC; CDR3aa: CASSNREGVETQYF
d_gene: NA; abundance: NA; j_gene: TRBJ2-3; v_gene: TRBV6-5; CDR3nt: TGTGCCAGCAGTTACTCGGGGACTAGCACAGATACGCAGTATTTT; CDR3aa: CASSYSGTSTDTQYF
d_gene: NA; abundance: NA; j_gene: TRBJ2-7; v_gene: TRBV5-1; CDR3nt: TGCGCCAGCAGCTTGGGAGTCTACGAGCAGTACTTC; CDR3aa: CASSLGVYEQYF
d_gene: NA; abundance: NA; j_gene: TRBJ2-7; v_gene: TRBV19; CDR3nt: TGTGCCAGTAGTACAAGAACAGGACCCTACGAGCAGTACTTC; CDR3aa: CASSTRTGPYEQYF
d_gene: NA; abundance: NA; j_gene: TRBJ1-6; v_gene: TRBV4-2; CDR3nt: TGTGCCAGCAGCCAAGATCCCGGACGGGAGACACCCCTCCACTTT; CDR3aa: CASSQDPGRETPLHF
d_gene: TRBD2; abundance: NA; j_gene: TRBJ2-3; v_gene: TRBV5-1; CDR3nt: TGCGCCAGCAGCTTGGGACTAGCGGAAAGCACAGATACGCAGTATTTT; CDR3aa: CASSLGLAESTDTQYF
d_gene: TRBD2; abundance: NA; j_gene: TRBJ2-7; v_gene: TRBV4-1; CDR3nt: TGCGCCAGCAGCCCGACCGGAGGGAGCGGGGCTTACGAGCAGTACTTC; CDR3aa: CASSPTGGSGAYEQYF
d_gene: NA; abundance: NA; j_gene: TRBJ2-6; v_gene: TRBV14; CDR3nt: TGTGCCAGCAGCCATATCCGAACAGGGTATGGGGCCAACGTCCTGACTTTC; CDR3aa: CASSHIRTGYGANVLTF
d_gene: NA; abundance: few; j_gene: TRBJ1-1; v_gene: TRBV5-1; CDR3nt: TGCGCCAGCAGCTTGCGACCTCAGGGTGAGTACACTGAAGCTTTCTTT; CDR3aa: CASSLRPQGEYTEAFF
d_gene: TRBD1; abundance: NA; j_gene: TRBJ1-1; v_gene: TRBV5-1; CDR3nt: TGCGCCAGCAGCCCGGACAGGGTGATCACTGAAGCTTTCTTT; CDR3aa: CASSPDRVITEAFF
d_gene: NA; abundance: NA; j_gene: TRBJ1-1; v_gene: TRBV12-5; CDR3nt: TGTGCTAGTGGTTTGTTTACTTTTGGGGCGGCTGAAGCTTTCTTT; CDR3aa: CASGLFTFGAAEAFF
d_gene: NA; abundance: NA; j_gene: TRBJ1-2; v_gene: TRBV25-1; CDR3nt: TGTGCCAGCAGTGAATGGAGAGGACACCCTAATGGCTACACCTTC; CDR3aa: CASSEWRGHPNGYTF
d_gene: NA; abundance: NA; j_gene: TRBJ1-4; v_gene: TRBV11-2; CDR3nt: TGTGCCAGCAGCCTCAGACAGCTATCAACTAATGAAAAACTGTTTTTT; CDR3aa: CASSLRQLSTNEKLFF
d_gene: NA; abundance: few; j_gene: TRBJ1-2; v_gene: TRBV5-8; CDR3nt: TGTGCCAGCAGTCTCATGTACAGGGAGAAAGATGGCTACACCTTC; CDR3aa: CASSLMYREKDGYTF
d_gene: TRBD1; abundance: NA; j_gene: TRBJ2-1; v_gene: TRBV15; CDR3nt: TGTGCCACCGGAACCGGGACAGGGGTTTTCAATGAGCAGTTCTTC; CDR3aa: CATGTGTGVFNEQFF
d_gene: NA; abundance: few; j_gene: TRBJ1-6; v_gene: TRBV9; CDR3nt: TGTGCCAGCAGCCAACATAAAGGGGGGGCGATTTCACCCCTCCACTTT; CDR3aa: CASSQHKGGAISPLHF
d_gene: TRBD1; abundance: NA; j_gene: TRBJ2-7; v_gene: TRBV18; CDR3nt: TGTGCCAGCTCACCAGGACAGGGGGGATCCTACGAGCAGTACTTC; CDR3aa: CASSPGQGGSYEQYF
d_gene: NA; abundance: once; j_gene: TRBJ1-3; v_gene: TRBV9; CDR3nt: TGTGCCAGCAGCGTAGCCACTCGAACAGCTGGAAACACCATATATTTT; CDR3aa: CASSVATRTAGNTIYF
d_gene: NA; abundance: NA; j_gene: TRBJ1-1; v_gene: TRBV7-9; CDR3nt: TGTGCCAGCAGCCCCCGCGGAGATACTGAAGCTTTCTTT; CDR3aa: CASSPRGDTEAFF
d_gene: NA; abundance: once; j_gene: TRBJ1-1; v_gene: TRBV18; CDR3nt: TGTGCCAGCTCACCATCCAGCGGGGGACACCAGAACACTGAAGCTTTCTTT; CDR3aa: CASSPSSGGHQNTEAFF
d_gene: NA; abundance: NA; j_gene: TRBJ2-7; v_gene: TRBV18; CDR3nt: TGTGCCAGCTCACCGGCCCTCTACGAGCAGTACTTC; CDR3aa: CASSPALYEQYF
d_gene: NA; abundance: NA; j_gene: TRBJ2-1; v_gene: TRBV9; CDR3nt: TGTGCCAGCAGCGTTGGCGGGGCTAGCTCCTACAATGAGCAGTTCTTC; CDR3aa: CASSVGGASSYNEQFF
d_gene: NA; abundance: once; j_gene: TRBJ2-7; v_gene: TRBV7-7; CDR3nt: TGTGCTAGCAGCGCGGGAGGACAGGTGAACGGCGAGCAGTACTTC; CDR3aa: CASSAGGQVNGEQYF
d_gene: NA; abundance: NA; j_gene: TRBJ1-4; v_gene: TRBV7-9; CDR3nt: TGTGCCAGCAGCTCGAGGACAGCAACTAATGAAAAACTGTTTTTT; CDR3aa: CASSSRTATNEKLFF
d_gene: NA; abundance: NA; j_gene: TRBJ1-2; v_gene: TRBV28; CDR3nt: TGTGCCAGTTGGACATTTAACTATGGCTACACCTTC; CDR3aa: CASWTFNYGYTF
d_gene: NA; abundance: NA; j_gene: TRBJ1-1; v_gene: TRBV18; CDR3nt: TGTGCCAGCTCACCGGCAGGGGTTGCGAACACTGAAGCTTTCTTT; CDR3aa: CASSPAGVANTEAFF
d_gene: NA; abundance: NA; j_gene: TRBJ2-5; v_gene: TRBV4-1; CDR3nt: TGCGCCAGCAGCCAAGTGGACAGTGATCAAGAGACCCAGTACTTC; CDR3aa: CASSQVDSDQETQYF
d_gene: NA; abundance: NA; j_gene: TRBJ2-7; v_gene: TRBV11-2; CDR3nt: TGTGCCAGCAGCCCACAGGAACAGGGCGTCAACGAGCAGTACTTC; CDR3aa: CASSPQEQGVNEQYF
d_gene: NA; abundance: NA; j_gene: TRBJ2-3; v_gene: TRBV7-2; CDR3nt: TGTGCCAGCAGCCTTGACAGGTTCACAGATACGCAGTATTTT; CDR3aa: CASSLDRFTDTQYF
d_gene: TRBD2; abundance: NA; j_gene: TRBJ2-5; v_gene: TRBV7-9; CDR3nt: TGTGCCAGCACCGACGAGGGACCTAGCGGGGTCGGGGAGACCCAGTACTTC; CDR3aa: CASTDEGPSGVGETQYF
d_gene: NA; abundance: NA; j_gene: TRBJ1-1; v_gene: TRBV5-1; CDR3nt: TGCGCCAGCAGCTTGGAAGGGGTGGGAATTATGAACACTGAAGCTTTCTTT; CDR3aa: CASSLEGVGIMNTEAFF
d_gene: NA; abundance: NA; j_gene: TRBJ2-3; v_gene: TRBV5-1; CDR3nt: TGCGCCAGCAGCTTGTACGGGGAGTCGAGCACAGATACGCAGTATTTT; CDR3aa: CASSLYGESSTDTQYF
d_gene: NA; abundance: NA; j_gene: TRBJ2-5; v_gene: TRBV7-9; CDR3nt: TGTGCCAGCAGCCTTAATCCCGAGACCCAGTACTTC; CDR3aa: CASSLNPETQYF
d_gene: NA; abundance: NA; j_gene: TRBJ1-5; v_gene: TRBV6-4; CDR3nt: TGTGCCAACGTACAGGGTAGCAATCAGCCCCAGCATTTT; CDR3aa: CANVQGSNQPQHF
d_gene: NA; abundance: NA; j_gene: TRBJ2-3; v_gene: TRBV10-3; CDR3nt: TGTGCCATCAGTGAGTCCTTTCCGACAGATACGCAGTATTTT; CDR3aa: CAISESFPTDTQYF
d_gene: TRBD1; abundance: NA; j_gene: TRBJ1-1; v_gene: TRBV28; CDR3nt: TGTGCCAGCAGTTCCCTCTCCTTACGGGACAGAAACACTGAAGCTTTCTTT; CDR3aa: CASSSLSLRDRNTEAFF
d_gene: NA; abundance: NA; j_gene: TRBJ1-1; v_gene: TRBV7-9; CDR3nt: TGTGCCAGCAGCGTTACAAGGGGGACTGAAGCTTTCTTT; CDR3aa: CASSVTRGTEAFF
d_gene: NA; abundance: once; j_gene: TRBJ1-2; v_gene: TRBV20-1; CDR3nt: TGCAGTGCTAGTTTGGGCAGCTACACCTTC; CDR3aa: CSASLGSYTF
d_gene: NA; abundance: few; j_gene: TRBJ2-5; v_gene: TRBV10-1; CDR3nt: TGCGCCAGCAGTGCGGGTGGTAAAGAGACCCAGTACTTC; CDR3aa: CASSAGGKETQYF
d_gene: NA; abundance: few; j_gene: TRBJ1-1; v_gene: TRBV7-6; CDR3nt: TGTGCCAGCAGCACCGGGACCGGGGGAAGAGCTTTCTTT; CDR3aa: CASSTGTGGRAFF
d_gene: TRBD1; abundance: NA; j_gene: TRBJ1-1; v_gene: TRBV7-9; CDR3nt: TGTGCCAGCAGGTCCGGGACAGGTAACACTGAAGCTTTCTTT; CDR3aa: CASRSGTGNTEAFF
d_gene: NA; abundance: NA; j_gene: TRBJ1-2; v_gene: TRBV5-4; CDR3nt: TGTGCCAGCAGCTCCGGCGGAGGAGACTATGGCTACACCTTC; CDR3aa: CASSSGGGDYGYTF
d_gene: NA; abundance: once; j_gene: TRBJ2-7; v_gene: TRBV16; CDR3nt: TGTGCCAGCAGCCAAGGCGGGGCCTACGAGCAGTACTTC; CDR3aa: CASSQGGAYEQYF
d_gene: TRBD1; abundance: once; j_gene: TRBJ2-1; v_gene: TRBV11-3; CDR3nt: TGTGCCAGCAGCTTAGATCTTGGGACAGCCTACAATGAGCAGTTCTTC; CDR3aa: CASSLDLGTAYNEQFF
d_gene: NA; abundance: NA; j_gene: TRBJ2-1; v_gene: TRBV27; CDR3nt: TGTGCCACCACATCGATCCAGGGTAGCTCCTACAATGAGCAGTTCTTC; CDR3aa: CATTSIQGSSYNEQFF
d_gene: TRBD1; abundance: NA; j_gene: TRBJ2-3; v_gene: TRBV11-3; CDR3nt: TGTGCCAGCAGCTCGCGGACAGGGGAAACAGATACGCAGTATTTT; CDR3aa: CASSSRTGETDTQYF
d_gene: TRBD1; abundance: NA; j_gene: TRBJ2-3; v_gene: TRBV29-1; CDR3nt: TGCAGCGTTGAATCCCAGGGCACAGGGGCAGATACGCAGTATTTT; CDR3aa: CSVESQGTGADTQYF
d_gene: NA; abundance: NA; j_gene: TRBJ2-7; v_gene: TRBV4-2; CDR3nt: TGTGCCAGCAGCCAACCCGACAGGGAGGTCAACGAGCAGTACTTC; CDR3aa: CASSQPDREVNEQYF